What follows are 9 T cell receptor beta chains derived from one specimen sequenced in a study of radiotherapy plus CTLA-4 blockade in lung cancer. Using immunoSEQ multiplex PCR, the repertoire was profiled, and TCRdb retains in-frame clones only, with some absent. The table has approximately 52,000 clones, approximately 80% seen once. Sequenced here: peripheral blood, sampled from a patient treated with radiotherapy plus ipilimumab. The receptors were gathered from a human donor with non-small cell lung cancer whose response to radiotherapy plus ipilimumab could not be evaluated.

This chain joins TRBV6-4 and TRBJ1-1, with D possibly matching TRBD1 (5 bases). Trimming left V 2 bases short and J 5 bases short, with 9 bases between. This CDR3 has 13 residues. Per germline, CDR1 MRHNA and CDR2 SNTAGT. The CDR3 DNA is TGTGCCAGCAGTGACGAGCGGGGGACTGAAGCTTTCTTT. This sequence encodes CASSDERGTEAFF.

This clone occurred once. This rearrangement joins TRBV30 to TRBJ1-6, with TRBD1 matching 9 bases. J was trimmed by 6 bases and V by 3 bases; bases with no gene match: 3. This CDR3 has 14 residues. Germline assignment: CDR1 GTSNPN and CDR2 SVGIG (reference sequence). CDR3: CAWSGTGTNSPLHF. CDR3 coding DNA: TGTGCCTGGAGCGGGACAGGGACTAATTCACCCCTCCACTTT.

This clone was counted between two and nine times. V is TRBV19 and J is TRBJ1-2; D is perhaps TRBD1 (5 bases). CDR3 length: 14 amino acids. V lost 2 bases and J 8 bases, leaving 15 bases between the germline ends. Germline CDR1 is LNHDA and CDR2 is SQIVND (reference sequence). CDR3 in amino acids: CASSIRPGQEGYTF. As DNA, the CDR3 is TGTGCCAGTAGTATAAGGCCAGGGCAGGAAGGCTACACCTTC.

The CDR3 DNA reads as TGTGCCAGCACCGAGGGAGGGAAGGATACCTTC. This encodes CASTEGGKDTF. The chain employs TRBV13 and TRBJ1-2, with D hard to call. Deletions cut 7 bases from V and 14 bases from J, with 17 bases between. The CDR3 is 11 residues long. CDR1 is PRHDT and CDR2 is FYEKMQ in the germline V gene (reference sequence).

This CDR3 is CASSLRTVNSPLHF. In nucleotides, the CDR3 is TGTGCCAGCAGCCTAAGGACAGTTAATTCACCCCTCCACTTT. The rearrangement joins TRBV7-8 to TRBJ1-6; weak D call: TRBD1 (6 bases). CDR3 length: 14 residues. V was shortened by 5 bases and J by 6 bases, with 11 bases between the two germline ends. Germline-derived CDR1 and CDR2 are SGHVS and FQNEAQ.

The rearrangement joins TRBV5-1 to TRBJ1-1, with 8 nucleotides matching TRBD1. The CDR3 sequence is 16 residues long. The V gene's germline CDR1 is SGHRS and CDR2 YFSETQ. V shed 0 bases and J 0 bases; nucleotides not matched to a gene: 4. The CDR3 nucleotides read TGCGCCAGCAGCTTGGATAGACAGGGGCTGAACACTGAAGCTTTCTTT. Encoded protein: CASSLDRQGLNTEAFF.

The chain combines TRBV7-9 with TRBJ2-5; 10 bases map to TRBD1. Germline V CDR1 and CDR2: SEHNR, FQNEAQ (reference sequence). CDR3 size: 14 residues. The trim removed 0 bases at V and 7 bases at J, leaving 2 bases unmatched. The CDR3 DNA is TGTGCCAGCAGCTTAGCGGACAGGGGGTGGACCCAGTACTTC. Translated: CASSLADRGWTQYF.

By share, this clone ranks as medium-sized. The CDR3 protein is CASSLLSTNEKLFF. The CDR3 coding sequence is TGTGCCAGCAGTTTGCTATCAACTAATGAAAAACTGTTTTTT. V usage is TRBV28 and J usage is TRBJ1-4; D remains unclear. Germline V lookup: CDR1 MDHEN, CDR2 SYDVKM. The CDR3 sequence is 14 residues long. The V end lost 3 bases, the J end lost 0 bases, and 5 bases lay between the germline ends.

The rearrangement links TRBV11-3 to TRBJ2-3, with 11 bases lining up with TRBD2. Germline V gene data show CDR1 as SGHNT and CDR2 as YENEEA. This CDR3 is built from 15 residues. The V and J ends lost 0 bases and 5 bases, in that order; junction bases with no gene match: 1. CDR3 sequence reads: CASSLDGLAGDTQYF. In nucleotides, the CDR3 is TGTGCCAGCAGCTTAGATGGACTAGCGGGAGATACGCAGTATTTT.